This TCR beta chain emerged from a study of blood T cells in healthy people across ages. Study-wide points: It was held that diversity estimates obtained from one million T cells represented underestimates.

A second PCR of roughly 7 to 11 cycles used a sample-barcoded 5' primer and a J-beta primer mix. Each single sample gave us at least 2.5 million CDR3-containing paired-end reads. MiXCR, run by TCRdb on the 5' RACE reads, gives a single entry per CDR3 protein. The profile shows about 570,000 distinct CDR3 sequences, approximately 25% of them singletons. This CDR3 is 15 amino acids long. Germline V gene data show CDR1 as MNHEY and CDR2 as SVGEGT. Notes on this clonotype: No antigen is known for it.

The receptor was derived from a woman in her 70s in good health. V is TRBV6-2 or TRBV6-3 and J is TRBJ2-1, with D maybe TRBD2 (8 bases). The J call may be faulty, since TRBJ2-7 better matches the DNA end. The source material was blood. CDR3 DNA sequence: TGTGCCAGCAGCCTCTGGGACAGCGGGGGAGAGGAGCAGTACTTC. This codes for CASSLWDSGGEEQYF.